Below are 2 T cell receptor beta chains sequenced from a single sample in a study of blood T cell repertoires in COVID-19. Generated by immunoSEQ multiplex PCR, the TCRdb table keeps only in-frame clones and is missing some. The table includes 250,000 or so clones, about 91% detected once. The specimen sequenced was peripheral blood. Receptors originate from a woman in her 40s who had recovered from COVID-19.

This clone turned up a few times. The DNA of the CDR3 is TGTGCCAGCAGCGTAGGACAGGGTTTTTCACCCCTCCACTTT. Translating gives CASSVGQGFSPLHF. J is TRBJ1-6 and V is TRBV5-4, with 8 bases fitting TRBD1. This CDR3 comprises 14 residues. J lost 9 bases, V lost 4 bases, and 6 bases had no gene match. Germline V gene data show CDR1 as SGHNT and CDR2 as YYREEE (reference sequence).

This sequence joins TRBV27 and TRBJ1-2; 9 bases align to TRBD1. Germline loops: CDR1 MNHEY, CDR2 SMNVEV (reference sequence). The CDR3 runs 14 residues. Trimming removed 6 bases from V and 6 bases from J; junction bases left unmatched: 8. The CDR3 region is CASRNTGGVHGYTF. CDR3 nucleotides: TGTGCCAGCAGAAACACAGGGGGCGTTCATGGCTACACCTTC.